The rows below give T cell receptor beta chains drawn from one sample of a study of T-cell memory formation after mild COVID-19. TCRdb recomputed calls from the 5' RACE reads with MiXCR, one row per CDR3 protein. Here the sample spans hundreds of thousands of distinct CDR3 sequences, 25% to 30% being singletons. Sequenced: PBMCs or a T cell subset sorted from them (not recorded which). Receptor source: an adult woman who had mild COVID-19 (a few samples of this study predate the infection). Cell type and time point are not known. CDR3s include the opening cysteine and the closing phenylalanine or tryptophan. D genes are given only for firm matches. A clone size is listed for some rows: how often the clone was seen (once, few, many), or a class if it is expanded.

size	D	V	J	DNA	CDR3
many	-	TRBV12-3/TRBV12-4	TRBJ2-7	TGTGCCAGCAGTTTATACGGGCAGGGCAACGAGCAGTACTTC	CASSLYGQGNEQYF
-	-	TRBV10-3	TRBJ2-2	TGTGCCATCAGTGAGTCTACGGGGATGACCGGGGAGCTGTTTTTT	CAISESTGMTGELFF
few	-	TRBV10-3	TRBJ2-7	TGTGCCATCAGGGAAACCTACGAGCAGTACTTC	CAIRETYEQYF
-	TRBD1	TRBV3-1	TRBJ1-4	TGTGCCAGCAGCCGCGCGGACAGGGGATTTGAAAAACTGTTTTTT	CASSRADRGFEKLFF
-	-	TRBV18	TRBJ2-5	TGTGCCAGCTCACCATCAATAGCGGCCCGGTCAGGGACCCAGTACTTC	CASSPSIAARSGTQYF
-	-	TRBV7-2	TRBJ2-1	TGTGCCAGCAGCTTAGCCAAGGGGGAGCAGTTCTTC	CASSLAKGEQFF
few	-	TRBV28	TRBJ1-5	TGTGCCAGCAGTTTGCCGGGGCCCAATCAGCCCCAGCATTTT	CASSLPGPNQPQHF
-	TRBD1	TRBV5-1	TRBJ2-7	TGCGCCAGCTACGAGGGACAGGGGAACGTCTACGAGCAGTACTTC	CASYEGQGNVYEQYF
-	TRBD1	TRBV4-2	TRBJ2-7	TGTGCCAGCAGCCCCCTGACAGGGGGGTACTCCTACGAGCAGTACTTC	CASSPLTGGYSYEQYF
few	-	TRBV6-5	TRBJ2-7	TGTGCCAGCAGTTACTCGTGGCAGTTCTACGAGCAGTACTTC	CASSYSWQFYEQYF
once	-	TRBV5-1	TRBJ1-1	TGCGCCAGCAGAAACGGACGGATTGAAGCTTTCTTT	CASRNGRIEAFF
-	-	TRBV7-6	TRBJ1-1	TGTGCCAGCAGCTTAGGGAATCTGAACACTGAAGCTTTCTTT	CASSLGNLNTEAFF
-	-	TRBV5-8	TRBJ2-1	TGTGCCAGCAGCAGAAACTCCTACAATGAGCAGTTCTTC	CASSRNSYNEQFF
-	-	TRBV27	TRBJ2-7	TGTGCCAGCAGTTCCCATGTTCGATTGGGGGTGTTCTACGAGCAGTACTTC	CASSSHVRLGVFYEQYF
-	TRBD1	TRBV2	TRBJ2-7	TGTGCCAGCAGGGGGACAGGGTCCTACGAGCAGTACTTC	CASRGTGSYEQYF
-	-	TRBV7-9	TRBJ2-5	TGTGCCAGCAGCTCGGAATACGGCGAGGAGACCCAGTACTTC	CASSSEYGEETQYF
-	TRBD1	TRBV2	TRBJ2-2	TGTGCCAGTAGATCGCCGGGACAGGGAACCGGGGAGCTGTTTTTT	CASRSPGQGTGELFF
-	-	TRBV12-3/TRBV12-4	TRBJ2-3	TGTGCCAGCAGGGTTCCCCTCCGACATACGCAGTATTTT	CASRVPLRHTQYF
-	-	TRBV5-1	TRBJ2-1	TGCGCCAGCAGCTGGACGGACGCGGTCCATGAGCAGTTCTTC	CASSWTDAVHEQFF
-	TRBD1	TRBV7-2	TRBJ2-5	TGTGCCAGCAGCTTAGACAGGGGGCGGCAAGAGACCCAGTACTTC	CASSLDRGRQETQYF
-	TRBD1	TRBV7-8	TRBJ1-2	TGTGCCAGCAGCTTCCTACACAGGGGTGGGGACTATGGCTACACCTTC	CASSFLHRGGDYGYTF
few	TRBD1	TRBV20-1	TRBJ2-3	TGCAGTGCTGAAAGACAGGGGAGCACAGATACGCAGTATTTT	CSAERQGSTDTQYF
-	TRBD1	TRBV20-1	TRBJ1-1	TGCAGTGCTAACCCCGGACAGGGGAACGTGGAAGCTTTCTTT	CSANPGQGNVEAFF
-	-	TRBV15	TRBJ1-1	TGTGCCACCAGGCCGGGGGGTGGGATGAACACTGAAGCTTTCTTT	CATRPGGGMNTEAFF
few	-	TRBV4-2	TRBJ2-3	TGTGCCAGCAGCCAAGTATCCGGCCACACAGATACGCAGTATTTT	CASSQVSGHTDTQYF
-	TRBD2	TRBV7-9	TRBJ2-7	TGTGCCAGCAGCCAAAGCGGGGGAGCCTCCTACGAGCAGTACTTC	CASSQSGGASYEQYF
few	-	TRBV7-8	TRBJ2-7	TGTGCCAGCAGCACAAGAAGACGGGGCAGCTACGAGCAGTACTTC	CASSTRRRGSYEQYF
-	-	TRBV5-6	TRBJ2-3	TGTGCCAGCAGCTACGGGCGAGATACGCAGTATTTT	CASSYGRDTQYF
-	TRBD2	TRBV20-1	TRBJ2-7	TGCAGTGCTGGTAACCGGGACTACCGTAGCGAGCAGTACTTC	CSAGNRDYRSEQYF
-	-	TRBV12-3/TRBV12-4	TRBJ1-4	TGTGCCAGCAGCCTGCAGGGCGTGCGTGAAAAACTGTTTTTT	CASSLQGVREKLFF
few	TRBD1	TRBV7-9	TRBJ2-3	TGTGCCAGCAGCCCCAGGGGGCTCCGCTCAGATACGCAGTATTTT	CASSPRGLRSDTQYF
few	TRBD2	TRBV2	TRBJ2-3	TGTGCCAGCAGTAATAGCGGGGGGGGAGATACGCAGTATTTT	CASSNSGGGDTQYF
few	-	TRBV13	TRBJ2-7	TGTGCCAGCAGCTTACGCAGGGAATACTCCTACGAGCAGTACTTC	CASSLRREYSYEQYF
few	-	TRBV6-5	TRBJ2-7	TGTGCCAGCAGTTACTCGGGCAGTTCCCATAGGTCCTACGAGCAGTACTTC	CASSYSGSSHRSYEQYF
-	-	TRBV28	TRBJ2-5	TGTGCCAGCAGTCCCCCCACGGAGACCCAGTACTTC	CASSPPTETQYF
few	-	TRBV30	TRBJ2-1	TGTGCCTGGAGTGTAGGTCCAAGGGGCGTTCCCAATGAGCAGTTCTTC	CAWSVGPRGVPNEQFF
few	-	TRBV29-1	TRBJ1-3	TGCAGCGTTTCCCCAGGGTTTGGAAACACCATATATTTT	CSVSPGFGNTIYF
few	-	TRBV7-2	TRBJ2-1	TGTGCCAGCAGGGCGAGGGCTAGCTTCCAAATCCACAATGAGCAGTTCTTC	CASRARASFQIHNEQFF
few	-	TRBV29-1	TRBJ2-7	TGCAGCGTTGAAACACGGAACAGGGACGGGTCGTCTACTAACGAGCAGTACTTC	CSVETRNRDGSSTNEQYF
few	-	TRBV7-3	TRBJ2-3	TGTGCCAGCAGCTTAAGTCCGCAGAGCACAGATACGCAGTATTTT	CASSLSPQSTDTQYF
few	TRBD2	TRBV4-1	TRBJ2-3	TGCGCCAGCAGCCAAACTAGCGGGGGAGAGTCAGATACGCAGTATTTT	CASSQTSGGESDTQYF
-	TRBD1	TRBV5-8	TRBJ2-3	TGTGCCAGCAGCCCTGACAGGGGATCCAGGAGAACAGATACGCAGTATTTT	CASSPDRGSRRTDTQYF
few	-	TRBV24-1	TRBJ2-1	TGTGCCACCAGTGATTCCAAAGGGGGGCTCAAGCAGTTCTTC	CATSDSKGGLKQFF
-	TRBD1	TRBV7-8	TRBJ1-4	TGTGCCAGCAGTTTTACAGGGGGCGTAACTAATGAAAAACTGTTTTTT	CASSFTGGVTNEKLFF
-	-	TRBV20-1	TRBJ2-2	TGCAGTGCCCCGCCCCGGGCGGGGAACGGGGAGCTGTTTTTT	CSAPPRAGNGELFF
few	-	TRBV5-1	TRBJ1-1	TGCGCCAGCAGCAGGGTTCAGACTGAAGCTTTCTTT	CASSRVQTEAFF
few	-	TRBV6-1	TRBJ2-2	TGTGCCAGCAGGCTATCCGGGGGTCGGACCGGGGAGCTGTTTTTT	CASRLSGGRTGELFF
-	-	TRBV5-1	TRBJ2-7	TGCGCCAGCTCATTGGACTCAAAATACGAGCAGTACTTC	CASSLDSKYEQYF
few	-	TRBV7-6	TRBJ2-7	TGTGCCAGCAGCTTTCGTGGAGGGAACTACGAGCAGTACTTC	CASSFRGGNYEQYF
few	TRBD1	TRBV4-3	TRBJ2-2	TGCGCCAGCAGCCAAGACGGCAGGGGGCCCGGGGAGCTGTTTTTT	CASSQDGRGPGELFF
few	-	TRBV12-3/TRBV12-4	TRBJ2-3	TGTGCCAGCAGTTTGGAGGTGTATGGCACAGATACGCAGTATTTT	CASSLEVYGTDTQYF